The 32 T cell receptor beta chains below all came from one sample that was sequenced in a study of naive and memory T cell subsets. Notes on the study in general: Especially in CD8 cells, naive repertoires contained a few larger clonotypes, possibly CD45RA-re-expressing memory cells.

Their target antigens are unknown. The beta constant-region primer was an equimolar mix of two oligonucleotides covering TRBC1 and TRBC2. The ligated cDNA underwent four PCR rounds using SP2 and nested alpha and beta constant-region primers. TCRdb independently ran MiXCR on the UMI-ligation and nested PCR reads; one entry per CDR3 protein. The sample lists about 99,000 distinct CDR3 sequences; approximately 14% were seen once. Sample: naive CD8+ T cells from blood. These receptors were collected from a human donor in good health.

V is TRBV7-8 and J is TRBJ2-1; D could derive from TRBD1 or TRBD2 (5 bases each). The CDR3 loop spans 15 amino acids. The V and J ends lost 4 bases and 6 bases respectively, with 16 bases between them. Per the germline V gene, CDR1 is SGHVS and CDR2 is FQNEAQ. CDR3 in amino acids: CASSSRTGTPNEQFF. Here the CDR3 DNA reads TGTGCCAGCAGCTCACGCACCGGGACCCCCAATGAGCAGTTCTTC.

This rearrangement joins TRBV27 to TRBJ1-4; D may be TRBD1 (5 bases). Germline loops: CDR1 MNHEY, CDR2 SMNVEV (reference sequence). CDR3 length: 13 residues. Trimming removed 5 bases from V and 5 bases from J, with 9 bases in between. The CDR3 region has the DNA TGTGCCAGCAGTAGAGGGGCAAATGAAAAACTGTTTTTT. It translates to CASSRGANEKLFF.

V usage is TRBV20-1 and J usage is TRBJ1-1; D is unresolved. V shed 0 bases and J shed 0 bases, with 11 bases lying between them. CDR1 is DFQATT, CDR2 SNEGSKA, per germline (reference sequence). The CDR3 length is 15 residues. The CDR3 here is CSARDSLPLNTEAFF. DNA of the CDR3: TGCAGTGCTAGAGATTCCCTACCCTTGAACACTGAAGCTTTCTTT.

In this sample, this clonotype turned up a few times. The V call is TRBV7-2, the J call TRBJ2-7; TRBD2 matches 7 bases. Germline V CDR1 and CDR2: SGHTA, FQGNSA. Trimming at V came to 1 base and at J to 0 bases, leaving 6 bases not matched to a gene. The CDR3 covers 16 residues. The CDR3 nucleotides read TGTGCCAGCAGCTTAGAGTGGAGCGGGGCCTCCTACGAGCAGTACTTC. Translating it yields CASSLEWSGASYEQYF.

This clonotype was counted only a few times. The chain joins TRBV27 to TRBJ2-7; D unresolved. Germline V gene data show CDR1 as MNHEY and CDR2 as SMNVEV (reference sequence). The CDR3 covers 13 residues. With 3 bases removed from V and 5 bases from J, the gap between germline ends came to 11 bases. The chain's CDR3 is CASSFDIVHEQYF. As DNA, the CDR3 is TGTGCCAGCAGTTTTGACATCGTCCACGAGCAGTACTTC.

This clonotype has a count of ten or more. The chain employs TRBV4-3 and TRBJ2-7, with D possibly matching TRBD2 (5 bases). CDR3 length: 14 residues. With 4 bases removed from V and 6 bases from J, the gap between germline ends came to 16 bases. Looked up from germline, CDR1 is LGHNA and CDR2 is YSLEER. The DNA for the CDR3 is TGCGCCAGCAGCCCCTCGGGGTCCAAGGGCGAGCAGTACTTC. Encoded protein: CASSPSGSKGEQYF.

This clonotype was recorded many times. V and J are TRBV12-3 or TRBV12-4 and TRBJ2-5, with D possibly being TRBD2 (6 bases). The CDR3 is made up of 15 amino acids. V was shortened by 1 base and J by 4 bases, with 13 bases between the two germline ends. The CDR3 sequence: CASSLGSTSPETQYF. The CDR3 DNA follows: TGTGCCAGCAGTTTAGGTTCCACTAGCCCAGAGACCCAGTACTTC.

This clonotype was observed a few times. The J gene is TRBJ2-7, the V gene TRBV3-1; TRBD1 matches at 8 bases. CDR3 length: 15 amino acids. CDR1 is LGHDT, CDR2 YNNKEL, per germline (reference sequence). The trim removed 5 bases at V and 6 bases at J, leaving 12 bases unmatched. CDR3: CASSSYGQGSIEQYF. The CDR3 nucleotides read TGTGCCAGCAGCTCATACGGACAGGGCAGCATCGAGCAGTACTTC.

The V gene is TRBV4-1, the J gene TRBJ2-1, with D hard to call. The CDR3 is made up of 17 amino acids. Between the trimmed V and J ends, which lost 4 bases and 0 bases, there was a span of 16 bases. CDR1 and CDR2 from the germline V gene are MGHRA and YSYEKL. The CDR3 DNA reads TGCGCCAGCAGCCCTTATCCGTCCCGGAGCTCCTACAATGAGCAGTTCTTC. Residues: CASSPYPSRSSYNEQFF.

V and J are TRBV7-9 and TRBJ2-2; 7 bases are a match to TRBD1. Germline V CDR1 and CDR2: SEHNR, FQNEAQ (reference sequence). The V gene end was trimmed by 3 bases and the J gene end by 0 bases; junction bases not matched to a gene: 4. CDR3 length equals 16 residues. In nucleotides, the CDR3 is TGTGCCAGCAGCTTTCCGGGGACAGCGAACACCGGGGAGCTGTTTTTT. Protein sequence: CASSFPGTANTGELFF.

The rearrangement uses TRBV12-3 or TRBV12-4 and TRBJ1-2; maybe TRBD1 (5 bases). The V gene lost 1 base and the J gene lost 8 bases, with 8 bases spanning the gap. CDR3 size: 12 residues. The CDR3 nucleotides read TGTGCCAGCAGTTTAGGGGGACTGGGCTACACCTTC. As protein: CASSLGGLGYTF.

The genes are TRBV5-4 and TRBJ2-3; 7 nucleotides match TRBD1. The ends lost 4 bases at V and 0 bases at J; junction bases unmatched: 5. This CDR3 is 15 amino acids long. The germline gives CDR1 SGHNT, CDR2 YYREEE (reference sequence). Here the CDR3 reads CASSEGTASTDTQYF. The CDR3 coding sequence is TGTGCCAGCAGCGAGGGGACAGCTAGCACAGATACGCAGTATTTT.

This clonotype was detected only a few times. The chain carries TRBV25-1 and TRBJ1-4; maybe TRBD1 (5 bases). Trimming took off 8 bases at V and 5 bases at J, with 12 bases between the two ends. This CDR3 region has 13 residues. Germline-derived CDR1 and CDR2 are MGHDK and SYGVNS. The CDR3: CASSIGGNEKLFF. DNA for the CDR3: TGTGCCAGCTCGATCGGGGGGAATGAAAAACTGTTTTTT. Drawing the rest from reference TRBV25-1 and TRBJ1-4, the complete variable domain is EADIYQTPRYLVIGTGKKITLECSQTMGHDKMYWYQQDPGMELHLIHYSYGVNSTEKGDLSSESTVSRIRTEHFPLTLESARPSHTSQYLCASSIGGNEKLFFGSGTQLSVL.

This clonotype was found a few times. The chain recombines TRBV7-9 with TRBJ1-4; 7 bases line up with TRBD1. The CDR3 extends over 19 amino acids. The germline V gene has CDR1 SEHNR and CDR2 FQNEAQ (reference sequence). Trimming took 1 base from V and 0 from J; bases not matched to a gene: 11. CDR3 in amino acids: CASSLVGQGVSATNEKLFF. In DNA, the CDR3 is TGTGCCAGCAGCTTAGTGGGGCAGGGGGTATCTGCAACTAATGAAAAACTGTTTTTT.

This clonotype showed up just a few times. The chain couples TRBV12-3 or TRBV12-4 to TRBJ2-1, with 7 bases fitting TRBD2. V lost 5 bases and J lost 7; bases outside the gene matches: 11. The CDR3 runs to 15 residues. CDR3 residues: CASSPTSVARNEQFF. The CDR3 DNA follows: TGTGCCAGCAGTCCTACTAGCGTAGCGCGGAATGAGCAGTTCTTC.

This clonotype is judged medium-sized. The chain uses TRBV5-6 and TRBJ2-1; D gene uncertain. V dropped 0 bases and J dropped 6 bases, with 1 base sitting between them. The CDR3 is made up of 11 amino acids. The germline CDR1 and CDR2 sequences are SGHDT and YYEEEE. In nucleotides, the CDR3 is TGTGCCAGCAGCTTGGGCAATGAGCAGTTCTTC. It translates to CASSLGNEQFF.

The sample holds a few counts of this clonotype. The chain combines TRBV29-1 with TRBJ1-1; 7 bases fit TRBD1. The V gene end was trimmed by 6 bases and the J gene end by 1 base; junction bases not matched to a gene: 17. Germline loops: CDR1 SQVTM, CDR2 ANQGSEA. The length of the CDR3 is 17 residues. The CDR3 reads CSVATWGTGAKNTEAFF. The CDR3 DNA is TGCAGCGTCGCAACATGGGGAACAGGGGCTAAGAACACTGAAGCTTTCTTT.

There are a few counts of this clonotype. V usage is TRBV6-6 and J usage is TRBJ1-2; the D is unclear. V was cut by 7 bases and J by 0 bases, with 12 bases left in between. Germline lookup yields CDR1 MNHNY and CDR2 SVGAGI (reference sequence). The CDR3 spans 14 residues. The CDR3 DNA follows: TGTGCCAGCAACTCTCCCGCTTCTAACTATGGCTACACCTTC. Its protein is CASNSPASNYGYTF.

This clonotype was recorded only once. The rearrangement uses TRBV6-5 and TRBJ1-1; D may be TRBD1 (6 bases). V was clipped by 2 bases and J by 5 bases, with 15 bases between them. CDR1 and CDR2 from the germline V gene are MNHEY and SVGAGI. This CDR3 contains 15 residues. The CDR3 sequence is CASSYPGGADTEAFF. In DNA, the CDR3 is TGTGCCAGCAGTTACCCCGGGGGCGCAGATACTGAAGCTTTCTTT.

The chain joins TRBV20-1 to TRBJ2-7, with 12 bases that match TRBD2. V gave up 3 bases and J gave up 3 bases; unmatched junction bases: 6. The CDR3 has 15 residues. Germline V gene sequence: CDR1 DFQATT, CDR2 SNEGSKA (reference sequence). CDR3 bases: TGCAGTGCTAGCCTTACTAGCGGGAGGATCTACGAGCAGTACTTC. Residues: CSASLTSGRIYEQYF.

This clonotype was counted between two and nine times. The rearrangement uses TRBV20-1 and TRBJ2-1; D might be TRBD2 (6 bases). The V and J ends lost 1 base and 4 bases respectively, with 11 bases between them. CDR1 and CDR2 from the germline V gene are DFQATT and SNEGSKA (reference sequence). The length of the CDR3 is 14 residues. The CDR3 region is CSARGTGVYNEQFF. CDR3 DNA: TGCAGTGCTAGAGGAACGGGAGTTTACAATGAGCAGTTCTTC.

This clonotype was seen only a few times. V gene TRBV20-1 combines with J gene TRBJ1-1; a possible D gene is TRBD1 (6 bases). CDR1 is DFQATT, CDR2 SNEGSKA, per germline (reference sequence). The V end lost 6 bases, the J end lost 6 bases, and 14 bases lay between the germline ends. This CDR3 spans 12 amino acids. The CDR3 region is CSAETTGPEAFF. CDR3 sequence (DNA): TGCAGTGCCGAGACGACAGGCCCTGAAGCTTTCTTT.

In its sample, this clonotype was seen a few times. V gene TRBV4-3 combines with J gene TRBJ1-5; 8 bases fit TRBD1. V was pared by 4 bases and J by 1 base, with 3 bases of the junction left unmatched. CDR3 size: 15 residues. Germline V gene sequence: CDR1 LGHNA, CDR2 YSLEER. The CDR3 DNA is TGCGCCAGCAGCCCCGACAGGGGAAGCAATCAGCCCCAGCATTTT. Translated, it gives CASSPDRGSNQPQHF.

The chain joins TRBV25-1 to TRBJ1-1; 10 bases fit TRBD1. CDR1 and CDR2 (germline): MGHDK, SYGVNS. With V trimmed by 6 bases and J by 4 bases, 5 bases remained unmatched. CDR3 length: 14 amino acids. CDR3 DNA sequence: TGTGCCAGCAGACGGACAGGGGGTATCACTGAAGCTTTCTTT. Residues: CASRRTGGITEAFF.

This clonotype was detected a few times. CDR3 region: CASRGQGPGGSGANVLTF. CDR3 nucleotides: TGTGCCAGCAGGGGACAGGGGCCAGGGGGCTCTGGGGCCAACGTCCTGACTTTC. The chain links TRBV9 to TRBJ2-6; 10 bases match TRBD1. V shed 5 bases, J shed 0 bases, and the junction held 8 bases outside the gene matches. This CDR3 has 18 amino acids. The V gene's germline CDR1 is SGDLS and CDR2 YYNGEE.

The rearrangement links TRBV4-3 to TRBJ1-1; no reliable D call. The V end was cut by 0 bases, the J end by 5 bases, with 13 bases between. The CDR3 is 15 residues long. Per germline, CDR1 LGHNA and CDR2 YSLEER. Written as DNA, the CDR3 is TGCGCCAGCAGCCAAGATGAGGGAAGACGGACTGAAGCTTTCTTT. It encodes CASSQDEGRRTEAFF.

In its sample, this clonotype was seen once. This chain uses TRBV12-3 or TRBV12-4 with TRBJ2-4; 8 nucleotides agree with TRBD1. J lost 0 bases, V lost 3 bases, and 1 base had no gene match. The CDR3 extends over 15 amino acids. CDR3: CASSFGTGAKNIQYF. CDR3 in DNA: TGTGCCAGCAGTTTCGGGACAGGAGCCAAAAACATTCAGTACTTC.

The chain recombines TRBV7-3 with TRBJ1-1; D might be TRBD1 (6 bases). V was cut by 0 bases and J by 3 bases, with 8 bases left in between. This CDR3 comprises 14 residues. Germline-derived CDR1 and CDR2 are SGHTA and FQGTGA. For the CDR3, the DNA is TGTGCCAGCAGCTTAACAGGGGGGGACACTGAAGCTTTCTTT. This encodes CASSLTGGDTEAFF.

This clonotype was observed a handful of times. The V gene is TRBV7-9, the J gene TRBJ1-5; unclear D gene. Trimming stripped 6 bases from V and 4 bases from J, with 10 bases between. Germline CDR1 is SEHNR and CDR2 is FQNEAQ (reference sequence). This CDR3 has 13 residues. For the CDR3, the DNA is TGTGCCAGCAGTTCAGACCAAAATCAGCCCCAGCATTTT. Encoded protein: CASSSDQNQPQHF.

This clonotype was seen more than once but under ten times. This rearrangement joins TRBV27 to TRBJ2-7; 8 nucleotides line up with TRBD2. Looked up from germline, CDR1 is MNHEY and CDR2 is SMNVEV (reference sequence). This CDR3 region has 14 residues. Germline trimming cut 4 bases from V and 5 bases from J; bases unmatched to any gene: 7. The CDR3 nucleotides read TGTGCCAGCAGTTCTACTAGCGGCAGTAACGAGCAGTACTTC. Its protein is CASSSTSGSNEQYF.

This clonotype was counted between two and nine times. The chain joins TRBV12-3 or TRBV12-4 to TRBJ2-1; 8 nucleotides line up with TRBD1. Losses at the gene ends were 11 bases for V and 5 bases for J; bases not matched to a gene: 8. This CDR3 is 13 amino acids long. The CDR3 DNA is TGTGCCTCCGGGACAGGAGACAACAATGAGCAGTTCTTC. It encodes CASGTGDNNEQFF.

In its sample, this clonotype was seen many times. The chain employs TRBV25-1 and TRBJ2-7; D possibly corresponds to TRBD1 (6 bases). The ends were cut back, 1 base at V and 3 bases at J, with 13 bases in the middle. CDR3 length equals 15 residues. Germline V gives CDR1 MGHDK, CDR2 SYGVNS. CDR3 sequence reads: CASSELTGFHYEQYF. DNA of the CDR3: TGTGCCAGCAGTGAATTGACAGGATTTCACTACGAGCAGTACTTC.